This T cell receptor beta chain is from a study of blood T cell repertoires in COVID-19. CDR3 length equals 20 residues. V was pared by 0 bases and J by 4 bases, with 29 bases between. CDR1 is GTSNPN and CDR2 is SVGIG in the germline V gene (reference sequence). Original handling: Nucleated cell number was recorded as an estimate derived from reference gene primer amplification. The protocol was immunoSEQ multiplex PCR, while the TCRdb copy is restricted to in-frame clones and leaves out a portion. Clonal size and the V and J genes are those of that table, whereas D and trimming came from the DNA. This sample has approximately 180,000 clones, with 85% found just once.

Sequencing used PBMCs or T cells enriched from blood (not recorded which). The receptor was isolated from a man aged 40-49 years who had recovered from COVID-19. The chain employs TRBV30 and TRBJ2-3; D perhaps matches TRBD1 (6 bases). DNA of the CDR3: TGTGCCTGGAGTGTATTGGGGGCTAGCATGGGTTTATCTCGCCCAGATACGCAGTATTTT. Protein product: CAWSVLGASMGLSRPDTQYF.